These 17 T cell receptor beta chains were all obtained from the same sample, sequenced in a study of T cells in women clearing cervical HPV infection. Using immunoSEQ multiplex PCR, the repertoire was profiled, and TCRdb retains in-frame clones only, with some absent. The sample totals about 17,000 clones. The specimen sequenced was blood buffy coat. Receptor source: a woman between 18 and 70 years old with a cervical HPV16 infection that either progressed to CIN3+ or cleared (not recorded which).

Regarding this clone: The CDR3 goes on 3 residues after the read ends, and that part is filled in from the germline J gene. The chain uses TRBV6-1 and TRBJ1-4; D might be TRBD1 (5 bases). This CDR3 is built from 15 residues. Deletions cut 2 bases from V and 7 bases from J, with 14 bases between. The germline CDR1 and CDR2 sequences are MNHNS and SASEGT. Partial CDR3 DNA: TGTGCCAGCAGTGAACAGGGCGGAGGCCCTGAAAAA. Its translation is CASSEQGGGPEK. The entire CDR3 protein is CASSEQGGGPEKLFF.

The CDR3 DNA, read in part, is TGTGCCAGCAGCCCCCAAGTGGGACTGGAA. The encoded protein is CASSPQVGLE. In full, the CDR3 reads CASSPQVGLEAFF. The J gene is TRBJ1-1, the V gene TRBV7-2; D is perhaps TRBD1 (5 bases). The read finishes 3 residues shy of the CDR3 end, and the germline J gene is used to complete it. From germline, CDR1 is SGHTA and CDR2 FQGNSA. The CDR3 sequence is 13 residues long. The full variable domain, completed using reference TRBV7-2 and TRBJ1-1, is GAGVSQSPSNKVTEKGKDVELRCDPISGHTALYWYRQSLGQGLEFLIYFQGNSAPDKSGLPSDRFSAERTGGSVSTLTIQRTQQEDSAVYLCASSPQVGLEAFFGQGTRLTVV.

Of note for this clone: The sequenced fragment ends 3 residues before the CDR3 boundary, so the rest is inferred from the germline J gene. The chain joins TRBV30 to TRBJ1-2, with D perhaps TRBD1 (5 bases). The germline V gene has CDR1 GTSNPN and CDR2 SVGIG (reference sequence). The CDR3 contains 15 residues. CDR3 DNA (partial): TGTGCCTGGAGTGTACTTACCCCCGGACAAGGCGGC. Amino acid sequence: CAWSVLTPGQGG. The whole CDR3 protein reads CAWSVLTPGQGGYTF.

On this clone: The read is 3 residues too short to cover the CDR3 end, so that end is filled in from the germline J gene. The gene calls are TRBV9 and TRBJ2-4, with 9 nucleotides matching TRBD1. The germline gives CDR1 SGDLS, CDR2 YYNGEE. CDR3 length equals 15 residues. V shed 2 bases and J 6 bases; nucleotides not matched to a gene: 6. The CDR3 DNA, read in part, is TGTGCCAGCAGCGTGGGACAGGGTTTCGTAAACATT. This sequence encodes CASSVGQGFVNI. The CDR3 in its entirety is CASSVGQGFVNIQYF.

Details on this clone: The CDR3 end is not reached by the read, which stops 3 residues before it; the germline J gene fills it in. The chain employs TRBV19 and TRBJ2-7, with no clear D. Germline V gives CDR1 LNHDA, CDR2 SQIVND (reference sequence). There are 15 residues in the CDR3. Between the trimmed V and J ends, which lost 5 bases and 0 bases, there was a span of 14 bases. The CDR3 is CASSARMAVSYEQYF. The sequenced part of the CDR3 DNA is TGTGCCAGTAGTGCCCGTATGGCAGTCTCCTACGAG.

Concerning this clone itself: The read finishes 3 residues shy of the CDR3 end, and the germline J gene is used to complete it. This chain uses TRBV19 with TRBJ2-1; 8 bases match TRBD2. The CDR3 consists of 18 residues. Per germline, CDR1 LNHDA and CDR2 SQIVND (reference sequence). The ends lost 7 bases at V and 2 bases at J; junction bases unmatched: 16. This CDR3 is CASKLRADGAGAYNEQFF. CDR3 bases read: TGTGCCAGTAAGTTGAGGGCGGACGGAGCGGGAGCCTACAATGAG.

Regarding this clone: The read halts 3 residues ahead of the CDR3 end, with the missing end drawn from the germline J gene. This chain joins TRBV4-2 and TRBJ2-3; D is uncertain. The V gene lost 0 bases and the J gene lost 6 bases, with 4 bases spanning the gap. From germline, CDR1 is LGHNA and CDR2 YNFKEQ. The CDR3 spans 12 residues. The chain's CDR3 is CASSQDLDTQYF. CDR3 DNA (partial): TGTGCCAGCAGCCAAGATCTTGATACG.

A word on this clone: The observed sequence ends 3 residues before the CDR3 terminus, with the missing tail filled in from the germline J gene. V usage is TRBV19 and J usage is TRBJ1-1; TRBD1 is a possible D gene (6 bases). The germline CDR1 and CDR2 sequences are LNHDA and SQIVND (reference sequence). Trimming shortened V by 8 bases and J by 3 bases, and 16 bases separated the two germline ends. This CDR3 is 14 amino acids long. This chain's CDR3 is CASFSRGADTEAFF. The DNA read from the CDR3 is TGTGCCAGTTTCAGTCGGGGGGCGGACACTGAA.

Points on this clone: The CDR3 end is not reached by the read, which stops 3 residues before it; the germline J gene fills it in. The V gene is TRBV4-1, the J gene TRBJ1-1, with 8 nucleotides matching TRBD1. CDR3 length equals 15 residues. J lost 5 bases, V lost 4 bases, and 9 bases had no gene match. The germline V gene encodes CDR1 MGHRA and CDR2 YSYEKL. The CDR3 DNA, read in part, is TGCGCCAGCAGCCGCGTGTACAGGGGGGAGACTGAA. It translates to CASSRVYRGETE. The whole CDR3 sequence reads CASSRVYRGETEAFF.

To note about this clone: The CDR3 end lies 3 residues beyond the end of the read and is filled in from the germline J gene. The chain links TRBV4-2 to TRBJ2-6; TRBD2 might be the D (6 bases). V was clipped by 1 base and J by 4 bases, with 20 bases between them. Germline values: CDR1 LGHNA, CDR2 YNFKEQ. The CDR3 spans 19 residues. This CDR3 is CASSQVAGLSLAGANVLTF. The part of the CDR3 DNA that was read is TGTGCCAGCAGCCAAGTGGCGGGACTCTCTCTTGCGGGGGCCAACGTC.

CDR3 sequence: CASSLNPRTDLGIYTF. The sequenced CDR3 bases are TGCGCCAGCAGCTTAAACCCCCGGACAGACCTTGGAATC. The rearrangement joins TRBV5-1 to TRBJ1-2; D is possibly TRBD1 (6 bases). The read ends 3 residues early relative to the CDR3; the germline J gene fills the gap. Looked up from germline, CDR1 is SGHRS and CDR2 is YFSETQ. This CDR3 is built from 16 residues.

Concerning this clone itself: The read terminates 3 residues ahead of where the CDR3 ends, so the germline J gene completes it. The chain employs TRBV27 and TRBJ2-3; weak D call: TRBD1 (5 bases). The CDR3 sequence is 13 residues long. Germline assignment: CDR1 MNHEY and CDR2 SMNVEV (reference sequence). The V and J ends lost 6 bases and 2 bases respectively, with 9 bases between them. The sequenced CDR3 bases are TGTGCCAGCAGGCGACAGTACACAGATACG. Translating it yields CASRRQYTDT. The whole CDR3 sequence is CASRRQYTDTQYF.

On this clone itself: The read ends 3 residues before the CDR3 terminus; that terminus is restored from the germline J gene. The chain recombines TRBV5-1 with TRBJ1-1; TRBD1 matches at 7 bases. From germline, CDR1 is SGHRS and CDR2 YFSETQ. The V gene end was trimmed by 4 bases and the J gene end by 0 bases; junction bases not matched to a gene: 18. This CDR3 is built from 19 residues. CDR3 residues: CASSALPGGGRLLNTEAFF. The sequenced CDR3 bases are TGCGCCAGCAGCGCCCTTCCAGGGGGAGGACGCTTGCTGAACACTGAA.

With regard to this clone: The read stops 3 residues short of the end of the CDR3; the missing end is completed from the germline J gene. The rearrangement joins TRBV30 to TRBJ2-2, with D maybe TRBD2 (6 bases). Germline assignment: CDR1 GTSNPN and CDR2 SVGIG (reference sequence). This CDR3 region has 15 residues. The V and J ends lost 1 base and 1 base respectively, with 10 bases between them. CDR3 in amino acids: CAWSERAGNTGELFF. The sequenced CDR3 bases are TGTGCCTGGAGTGAGCGAGCGGGGAACACCGGGGAG.

As to this clone: Sequencing ends 3 residues short of the CDR3 end; the germline J gene provides the rest. The chain has TRBV18 and TRBJ1-1; D not resolved. The CDR3 consists of 15 residues. Germline CDR1 and CDR2: KGHSH and LQKENI. With 1 base removed from V and 2 bases from J, the gap between germline ends came to 11 bases. The CDR3 reads CASSPQGLANTEAFF. The CDR3 DNA, read in part, is TGTGCCAGCTCACCACAAGGTTTAGCTAACACTGAA.

Points on this clone: The sequence runs out 3 residues before the end of the CDR3; the remainder is reconstructed from the germline J gene. The chain combines TRBV2 with TRBJ1-5; 10 nucleotides match TRBD1. Germline V gene data show CDR1 as SNHLY and CDR2 as FYNNEI. The V segment lost 5 bases and the J segment 1 base; nucleotides outside the gene matches: 5. The CDR3 is made up of 16 amino acids. CDR3 DNA, as far as it was read: TGTGCCAGCAGTAGACAGGGGGCGCGGAGCAATCAGCCC. Translation: CASSRQGARSNQP. The entire CDR3 protein is CASSRQGARSNQPQHF.

The DNA read from the CDR3 is TGTGCCAGTAGTATGGCGGGTTCCAATGAAAAA. Its translation: CASSMAGSNEK. The full CDR3 protein reads CASSMAGSNEKLFF. The genes are TRBV19 and TRBJ1-4, with unresolved D. The read terminates 3 residues ahead of where the CDR3 ends, so the germline J gene completes it. Trimming removed 3 bases from V and 5 bases from J, with 10 bases in between. The CDR3 is made up of 14 amino acids. Germline values: CDR1 LNHDA, CDR2 SQIVND (reference sequence).